These T cell receptor beta chains were read from a single sample in a study of cytomegalovirus exposure and HLA in healthy donors. Some clones are missing from TCRdb's copy, which holds only in-frame ones; the method was immunoSEQ multiplex PCR. The data show some 150,000 clones, over 75% seen once. Material for sequencing was PBMCs. The receptors here all came from a woman between 25 and 40 years old in good health and CMV-seronegative. CDR3s include the opening cysteine and the closing phenylalanine or tryptophan. A D gene is named only where the DNA matches it firmly. Some rows have no size entry. The others give once, few or many, or a class for an expanded clone.

d_call	j_call	v_call	clone_size	cdr3_aa	cdr3_nt
TRBD1	TRBJ1-1	TRBV2	-	CATRNRGHTEAFF	TGTGCCACCCGAAACAGGGGGCACACTGAAGCTTTCTTT
-	TRBJ2-7	TRBV7-9	few	CASGPGQPYEQYF	TGTGCCAGCGGTCCCGGACAACCCTACGAGCAGTACTTC
TRBD1	TRBJ1-1	TRBV27	-	CASSGDRVVTEAFF	TGTGCCAGCAGTGGGGACAGGGTCGTCACTGAAGCTTTCTTT
-	TRBJ2-6	TRBV7-9	few	CASLRPGANVLTF	TGTGCCAGCCTGCGTCCTGGGGCCAACGTCCTGACTTTC
-	TRBJ1-5	TRBV27	-	CASRSAGHLNQPQHF	TGTGCCAGCAGATCCGCGGGCCACTTAAATCAGCCCCAGCATTTT
TRBD1	TRBJ1-2	TRBV4-1	-	CASSQEGAMTGSDYGYTF	TGCGCCAGCAGCCAAGAAGGGGCTATGACAGGGAGCGACTATGGCTACACCTTC
-	TRBJ1-1	TRBV7-2	-	CASSLWQGTEAFF	TGTGCCAGCAGCTTGTGGCAGGGCACTGAAGCTTTCTTT
-	TRBJ2-5	TRBV7-2	-	CASNKDRTQETQYF	TGTGCCAGCAACAAAGACAGGACCCAAGAGACCCAGTACTTC
-	TRBJ1-5	TRBV5-1	-	CATEIRNSNQPQHF	TGCGCCACCGAAATTAGAAATAGCAATCAGCCCCAGCATTTT
-	TRBJ1-5	TRBV5-1	-	CASSLAGYSDQPQHF	TGCGCCAGCAGCTTGGCCGGGTACTCGGATCAGCCCCAGCATTTT
-	TRBJ2-5	TRBV28	-	CASSLMVAGRQETQYF	TGTGCCAGCAGCTTAATGGTGGCGGGCCGCCAAGAGACCCAGTACTTC
-	TRBJ2-7	TRBV19	few	CASSSRDEQYF	TGTGCCAGTAGTAGCAGGGACGAGCAGTACTTC
TRBD2	TRBJ2-1	TRBV27	-	CASSLSGSGRSLF	TGTGCCAGCAGTTTATCTGGGAGCGGGAGAAGTCTCTTC
TRBD1	TRBJ1-2	TRBV27	-	CASSSQDRGRLGYTF	TGTGCCAGCAGTTCCCAGGACAGGGGGCGGTTGGGCTACACCTTC
TRBD2	TRBJ2-5	TRBV5-1	-	CASSFSRGGEETQYF	TGCGCCAGCAGCTTCTCTCGGGGGGGCGAAGAGACCCAGTACTTC
TRBD2	TRBJ2-7	TRBV4-2	few	CASSQDRGTGGRLYEQYF	TGTGCCAGCAGCCAAGATAGGGGTACGGGAGGCCGCCTCTACGAGCAGTACTTC
-	TRBJ2-1	TRBV18	-	CASSPRREGDNEQFF	TGTGCCAGCTCACCGAGACGAGAGGGCGACAATGAGCAGTTCTTC
-	TRBJ1-2	TRBV15	-	CATSGGAYGYTF	TGTGCCACCAGCGGGGGGGCCTATGGCTACACCTTC
-	TRBJ2-3	TRBV5-8	-	CASSELVGTDTQYF	TGTGCCAGCAGCGAGCTGGTGGGCACAGATACGCAGTATTTT
-	TRBJ2-3	TRBV11-3	-	CASSYSLDTQYF	TGTGCCAGCAGCTATAGTTTGGATACGCAGTATTTT
TRBD2	TRBJ2-1	TRBV9	-	CASSVPAGGSYNEQFF	TGTGCCAGCAGCGTACCAGCGGGAGGGTCTTACAATGAGCAGTTCTTC
TRBD1	TRBJ1-2	TRBV19	-	CASSPIGGQGASNGYTF	TGTGCCAGTAGTCCCATAGGTGGACAGGGGGCTAGCAATGGCTACACCTTC
-	TRBJ2-7	TRBV4-1	-	CASSQADFLGGGTYEQYF	TGCGCCAGCAGCCAGGCTGACTTCTTGGGCGGAGGAACCTACGAGCAGTACTTC
-	TRBJ1-3	TRBV7-8	-	CASSRGSNSGNTIYF	TGTGCCAGCAGCCGAGGTAGCAACTCTGGAAACACCATATATTTT
-	TRBJ1-1	TRBV10-3	-	CAISGANMNTEAFF	TGTGCCATCAGTGGGGCTAACATGAACACTGAAGCTTTCTTT
-	TRBJ2-1	TRBV5-1	-	CASSYTGYSSPYNEQFF	TGCGCCAGCAGCTATACAGGCTATTCAAGTCCTTACAATGAGCAGTTCTTC
-	TRBJ2-7	TRBV4-1	-	CASSQAQGQNYEQYF	TGCGCCAGCAGCCAAGCCCAAGGACAGAACTACGAGCAGTACTTC
-	TRBJ1-6	TRBV30	-	CAQNGGINSPLHF	TGTGCCCAGAACGGGGGGATTAATTCACCCCTCCACTTT
-	TRBJ1-1	TRBV6-4	-	CASSGGVEEDTEAFF	TGTGCCAGCAGCGGGGGGGTTGAGGAGGACACTGAAGCTTTCTTT
-	TRBJ1-2	TRBV27	-	CASSLFYSSSGYGYTF	TGTGCCAGCAGTTTGTTCTATAGTAGTTCGGGCTATGGCTACACCTTC
TRBD1	TRBJ2-5	TRBV5-4	-	CASSLDRGRETQYF	TGTGCCAGCAGCTTGGACAGGGGGCGAGAGACCCAGTACTTC
-	TRBJ1-1	TRBV4-2	-	CASSQDLRGRAEAFF	TGTGCCAGCAGCCAAGATTTGCGAGGTAGAGCTGAAGCTTTCTTT
TRBD2	TRBJ2-3	TRBV2	-	CASSTSGGYTDTQYF	TGTGCCAGCAGTACTAGCGGGGGGTACACAGATACGCAGTATTTT
-	TRBJ2-3	TRBV9	-	CASSVYIAATDTQYF	TGTGCCAGCAGCGTATATATAGCGGCCACAGATACGCAGTATTTT
-	TRBJ2-5	TRBV30	-	CAWRSAGAKETQYF	TGTGCCTGGAGATCGGCGGGGGCAAAAGAGACCCAGTACTTC
-	TRBJ1-4	TRBV30	-	CAWSATGGASEKLFF	TGTGCCTGGAGTGCCACCGGGGGGGCGAGCGAAAAACTGTTTTTT
-	TRBJ1-3	TRBV5-4	-	CASRLNGGNTIYF	TGTGCCAGCAGACTCAACGGGGGAAACACCATATATTTT
-	TRBJ1-1	TRBV18	-	CASSPEKSGTEAFF	TGTGCCAGCTCACCAGAGAAGTCGGGGACTGAAGCTTTCTTT
-	TRBJ1-6	TRBV7-2	-	CASSEDSGRGSPLHF	TGTGCCAGCAGCGAGGACAGTGGGCGCGGTTCACCCCTCCACTTT
TRBD1	TRBJ2-1	TRBV2	-	CASSDHRGRYNEQFF	TGTGCCAGCAGTGATCACAGGGGTCGATACAATGAGCAGTTCTTC
TRBD1	TRBJ2-7	TRBV4-1	-	CASSHFNRGEQYF	TGCGCCAGCAGCCACTTCAACAGGGGAGAGCAGTACTTC
-	TRBJ2-7	TRBV6-4	-	CASRRRAYEQYF	TGTGCCTCCCGGAGGCGGGCCTACGAGCAGTACTTC
TRBD1	TRBJ1-1	TRBV28	-	CASSLRTGGDTEAFF	TGTGCCAGCAGTCTGAGGACAGGGGGGGACACTGAAGCTTTCTTT
-	TRBJ1-2	TRBV25-1	-	CASSELRAGGTTNYGYTF	TGTGCCAGCAGTGAATTAAGGGCGGGGGGTACCACGAACTATGGCTACACCTTC
-	TRBJ2-3	TRBV9	-	CASSVEGGARPQYF	TGTGCCAGCAGCGTAGAAGGGGGGGCGCGCCCGCAGTATTTT
-	TRBJ1-1	TRBV7-9	few	CASSWGADTEAFF	TGTGCCAGCTCGTGGGGCGCGGACACTGAAGCTTTCTTT
-	TRBJ1-3	TRBV5-1	-	CASSPDIQSSGNTIYF	TGCGCCAGCAGCCCAGACATCCAGAGCTCTGGAAACACCATATATTTT
-	TRBJ2-7	TRBV7-9	few	CASSLGGRGYEQYF	TGTGCCAGCAGCTTAGGGGGAAGGGGCTACGAGCAGTACTTC
TRBD1	TRBJ2-7	TRBV7-8	-	CASSSRQGRYEQYF	TGTGCCAGCAGCTCGCGACAGGGAAGGTACGAGCAGTACTTC
-	TRBJ2-7	TRBV28	few	CASSLDFGLQYF	TGTGCCAGCAGTTTGGATTTCGGGTTGCAGTACTTC
TRBD1	TRBJ2-7	TRBV28	few	CASSFGTGAYEQYF	TGTGCCAGCAGTTTCGGGACAGGAGCCTACGAGCAGTACTTC
-	TRBJ1-2	TRBV6-5	-	CASSYSAREGYTF	TGTGCCAGCAGTTACTCCGCCCGCGAAGGCTACACCTTC